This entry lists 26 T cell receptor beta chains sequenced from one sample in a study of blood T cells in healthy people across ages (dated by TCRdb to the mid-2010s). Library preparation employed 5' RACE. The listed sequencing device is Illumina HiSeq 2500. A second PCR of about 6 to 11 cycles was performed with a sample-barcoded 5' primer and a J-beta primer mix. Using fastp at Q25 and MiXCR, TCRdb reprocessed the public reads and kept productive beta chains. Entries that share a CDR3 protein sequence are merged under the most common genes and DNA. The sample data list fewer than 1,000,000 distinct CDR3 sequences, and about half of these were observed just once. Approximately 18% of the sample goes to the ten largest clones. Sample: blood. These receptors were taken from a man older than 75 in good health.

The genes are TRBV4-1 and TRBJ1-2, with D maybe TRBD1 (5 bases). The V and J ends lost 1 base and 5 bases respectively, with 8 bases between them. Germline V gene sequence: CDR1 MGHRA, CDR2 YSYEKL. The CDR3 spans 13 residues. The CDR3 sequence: CASSQAEGYGYTF. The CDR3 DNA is TGCGCCAGCAGCCAAGCCGAGGGGTATGGCTACACCTTC.

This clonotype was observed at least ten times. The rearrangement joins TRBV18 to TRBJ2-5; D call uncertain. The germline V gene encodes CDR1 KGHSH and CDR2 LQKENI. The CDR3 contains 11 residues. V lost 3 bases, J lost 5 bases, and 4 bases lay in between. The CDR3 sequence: CASSPKETQYF. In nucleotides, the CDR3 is TGTGCCAGCTCACCTAAGGAGACCCAGTACTTC.

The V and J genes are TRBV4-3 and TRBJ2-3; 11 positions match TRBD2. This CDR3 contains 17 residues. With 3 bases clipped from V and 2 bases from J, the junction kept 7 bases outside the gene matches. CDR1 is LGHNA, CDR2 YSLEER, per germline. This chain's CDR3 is CASSQIAGGYSTDTQYF. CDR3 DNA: TGCGCCAGCAGCCAGATAGCGGGGGGGTATTCCACAGATACGCAGTATTTT.

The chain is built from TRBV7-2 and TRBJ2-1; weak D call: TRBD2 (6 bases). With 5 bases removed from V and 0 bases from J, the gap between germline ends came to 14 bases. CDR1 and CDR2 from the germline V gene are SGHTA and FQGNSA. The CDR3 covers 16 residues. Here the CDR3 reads CASSKGTARSYNEQFF. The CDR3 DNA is TGTGCCAGCAGCAAGGGGACTGCTCGCTCCTACAATGAGCAGTTCTTC. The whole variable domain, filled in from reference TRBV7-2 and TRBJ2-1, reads GAGVSQSPSNKVTEKGKDVELRCDPISGHTALYWYRQSLGQGLEFLIYFQGNSAPDKSGLPSDRFSAERTGGSVSTLTIQRTQQEDSAVYLCASSKGTARSYNEQFFGPGTRLTVL.

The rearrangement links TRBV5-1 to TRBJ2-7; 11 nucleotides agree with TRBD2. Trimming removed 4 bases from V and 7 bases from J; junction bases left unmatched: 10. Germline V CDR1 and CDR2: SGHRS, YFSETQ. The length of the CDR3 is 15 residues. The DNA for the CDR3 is TGCGCCAGCAGCCCAACTAGCGGGAGAGGTGGTGAGCAGTACTTC. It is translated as CASSPTSGRGGEQYF.

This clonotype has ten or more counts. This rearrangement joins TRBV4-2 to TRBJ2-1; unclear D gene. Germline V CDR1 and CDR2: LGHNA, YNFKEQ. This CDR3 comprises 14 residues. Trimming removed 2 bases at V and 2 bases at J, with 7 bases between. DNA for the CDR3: TGTGCCAGCAGCCAACTTTCTCCCTACAATGAGCAGTTCTTC. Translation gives CASSQLSPYNEQFF.

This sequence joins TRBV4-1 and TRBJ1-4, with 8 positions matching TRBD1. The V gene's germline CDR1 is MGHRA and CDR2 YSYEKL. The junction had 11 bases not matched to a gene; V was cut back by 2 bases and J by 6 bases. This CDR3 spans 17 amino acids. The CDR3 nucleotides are TGCGCCAGCAGCCAAACCGGGACAGGTGTTAGCTATGAAAAACTGTTTTTT. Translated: CASSQTGTGVSYEKLFF.

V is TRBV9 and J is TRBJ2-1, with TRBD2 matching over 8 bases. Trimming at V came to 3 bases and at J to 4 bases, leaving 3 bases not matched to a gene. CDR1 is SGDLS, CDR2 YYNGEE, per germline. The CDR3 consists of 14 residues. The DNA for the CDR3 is TGTGCCAGCAGCGGTAGCGGGGAATACAATGAGCAGTTCTTC. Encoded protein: CASSGSGEYNEQFF.

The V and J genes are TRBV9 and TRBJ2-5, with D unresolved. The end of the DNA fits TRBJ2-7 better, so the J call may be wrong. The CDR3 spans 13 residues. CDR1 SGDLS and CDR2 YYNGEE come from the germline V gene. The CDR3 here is CASSVDGWGEQYF. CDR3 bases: TGTGCCAGCAGCGTAGATGGCTGGGGCGAGCAGTACTTC.

Here the CDR3 DNA reads TGTGCCAGCAGCTGGGACAGGGGGAGCTCCTACGAGCAGTACTTC. This sequence encodes CASSWDRGSSYEQYF. The V and J genes are TRBV7-9 and TRBJ2-7; 11 bases line up with TRBD1. Germline CDR1 is SEHNR and CDR2 is FQNEAQ (reference sequence). The J segment lost 0 bases and the V segment lost 4 bases, leaving 2 bases of the junction unmatched. This CDR3 is 15 amino acids long.

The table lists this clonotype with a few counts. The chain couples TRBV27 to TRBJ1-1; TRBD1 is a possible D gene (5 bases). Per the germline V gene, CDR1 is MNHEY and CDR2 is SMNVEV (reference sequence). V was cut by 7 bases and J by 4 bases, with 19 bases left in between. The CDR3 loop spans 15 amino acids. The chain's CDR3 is CASNVVGALSTEAFF. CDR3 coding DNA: TGTGCCAGCAACGTTGTTGGGGCGCTGAGCACTGAAGCTTTCTTT.

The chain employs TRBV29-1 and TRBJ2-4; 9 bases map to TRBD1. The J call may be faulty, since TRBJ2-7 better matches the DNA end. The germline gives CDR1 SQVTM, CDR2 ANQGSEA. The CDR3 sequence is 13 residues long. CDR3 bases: TGCAGCACCCGGGACAGGGTGACCTACGAGCAGTACTTC. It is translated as CSTRDRVTYEQYF.

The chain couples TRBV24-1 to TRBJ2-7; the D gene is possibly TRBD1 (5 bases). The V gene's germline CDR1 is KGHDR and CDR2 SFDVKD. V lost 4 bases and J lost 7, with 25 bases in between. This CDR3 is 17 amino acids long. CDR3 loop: CATSDLKTASSYNEQYF. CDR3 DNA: TGTGCCACCAGTGACCTAAAGACAGCGAGCTCCTACAATGAGCAGTACTTC.

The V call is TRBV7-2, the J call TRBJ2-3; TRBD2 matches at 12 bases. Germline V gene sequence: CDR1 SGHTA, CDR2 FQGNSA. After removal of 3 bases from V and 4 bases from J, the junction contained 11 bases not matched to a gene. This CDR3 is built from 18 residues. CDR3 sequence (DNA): TGTGCCAGCAGCTTTCACCTAGCGGGAGGGCCCAGGGCAGATACGCAGTATTTT. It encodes CASSFHLAGGPRADTQYF.

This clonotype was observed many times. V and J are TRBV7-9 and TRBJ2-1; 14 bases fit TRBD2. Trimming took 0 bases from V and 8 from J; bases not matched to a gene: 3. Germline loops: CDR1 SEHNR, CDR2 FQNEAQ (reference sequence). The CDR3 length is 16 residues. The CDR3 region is CASSLATSGRADEQFF. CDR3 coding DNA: TGTGCCAGCAGCTTAGCGACTAGCGGGAGGGCCGATGAGCAGTTCTTC.

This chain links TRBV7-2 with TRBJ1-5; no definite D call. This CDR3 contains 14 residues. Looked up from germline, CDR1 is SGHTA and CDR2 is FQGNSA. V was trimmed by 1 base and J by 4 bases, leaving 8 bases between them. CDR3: CASSLDGKNQPQHF. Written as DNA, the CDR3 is TGTGCCAGCAGCTTAGACGGGAAGAATCAGCCCCAGCATTTT.

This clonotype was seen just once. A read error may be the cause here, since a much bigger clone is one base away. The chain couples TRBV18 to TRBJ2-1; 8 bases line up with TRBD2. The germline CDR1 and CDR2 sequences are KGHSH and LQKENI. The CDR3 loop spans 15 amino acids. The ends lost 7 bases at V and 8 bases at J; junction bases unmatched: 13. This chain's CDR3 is CASLRPAGVSDEQFF. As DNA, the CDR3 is TGTGCCAGCTTACGACCAGCGGGAGTTTCGGATGAGCAGTTCTTC.

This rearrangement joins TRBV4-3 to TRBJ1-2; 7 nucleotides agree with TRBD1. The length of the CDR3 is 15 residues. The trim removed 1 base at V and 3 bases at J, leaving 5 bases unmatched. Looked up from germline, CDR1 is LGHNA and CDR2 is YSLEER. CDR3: CASSQGVGTDYGYTF. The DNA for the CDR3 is TGCGCCAGCAGCCAAGGGGTAGGGACAGACTATGGCTACACCTTC.

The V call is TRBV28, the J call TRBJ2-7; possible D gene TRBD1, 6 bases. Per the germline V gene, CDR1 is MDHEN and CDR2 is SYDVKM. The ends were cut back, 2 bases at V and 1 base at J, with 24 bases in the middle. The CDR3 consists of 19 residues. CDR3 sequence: CASSLIGSQGRTLSYEQYF. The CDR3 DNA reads TGTGCCAGCAGTTTAATTGGGTCTCAGGGGCGAACATTGTCCTACGAGCAGTACTTC.

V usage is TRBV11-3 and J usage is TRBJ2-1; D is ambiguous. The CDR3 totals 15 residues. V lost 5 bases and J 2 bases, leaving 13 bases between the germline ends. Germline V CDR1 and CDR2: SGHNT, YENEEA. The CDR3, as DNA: TGTGCCAGCAGCGCAGCCAGACCTCCCTACAATGAGCAGTTCTTC. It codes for CASSAARPPYNEQFF.

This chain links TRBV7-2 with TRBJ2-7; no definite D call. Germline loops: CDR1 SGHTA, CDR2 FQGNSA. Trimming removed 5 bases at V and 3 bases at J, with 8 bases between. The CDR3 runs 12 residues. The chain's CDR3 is CASSTDGYEQYF. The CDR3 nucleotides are TGTGCCAGCAGCACCGACGGCTACGAGCAGTACTTC. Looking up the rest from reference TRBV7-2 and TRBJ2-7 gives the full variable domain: GAGVSQSPSNKVTEKGKDVELRCDPISGHTALYWYRQSLGQGLEFLIYFQGNSAPDKSGLPSDRFSAERTGGSVSTLTIQRTQQEDSAVYLCASSTDGYEQYFGPGTRLTVT.

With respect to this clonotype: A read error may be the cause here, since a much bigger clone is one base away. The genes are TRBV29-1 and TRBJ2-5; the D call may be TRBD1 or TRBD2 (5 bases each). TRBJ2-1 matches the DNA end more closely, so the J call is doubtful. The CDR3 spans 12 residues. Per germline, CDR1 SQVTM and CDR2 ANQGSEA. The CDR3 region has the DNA TGCAGCGTTGTCTTGGGGGAAGAGACCCAGTTCTTC. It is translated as CSVVLGEETQFF.

The DNA for the CDR3 is TGTGCCAGCTGTCGATATTCGTCTGGGAGGGAGAGTCAGCCCCAGCATTTT. Its translation is CASCRYSSGRESQPQHF. The chain couples TRBV28 to TRBJ1-5; D gene ambiguous. The CDR3 contains 17 residues. The germline V and J ends were trimmed by 8 bases and 6 bases, with 26 bases remaining between them. In germline, CDR1 is MDHEN, CDR2 SYDVKM.

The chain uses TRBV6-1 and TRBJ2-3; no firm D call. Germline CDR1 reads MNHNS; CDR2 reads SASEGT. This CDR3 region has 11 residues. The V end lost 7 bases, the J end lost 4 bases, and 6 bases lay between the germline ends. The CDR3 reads CASTDADTQYF. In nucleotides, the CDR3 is TGTGCCAGCACCGACGCAGATACGCAGTATTTT.

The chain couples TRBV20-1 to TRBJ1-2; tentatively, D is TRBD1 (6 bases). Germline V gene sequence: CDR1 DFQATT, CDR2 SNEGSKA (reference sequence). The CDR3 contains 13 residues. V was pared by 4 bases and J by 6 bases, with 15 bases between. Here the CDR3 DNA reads TGCAGTGCTAACCCTCAGGGGACTAATGGCTACACCTTC. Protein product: CSANPQGTNGYTF.

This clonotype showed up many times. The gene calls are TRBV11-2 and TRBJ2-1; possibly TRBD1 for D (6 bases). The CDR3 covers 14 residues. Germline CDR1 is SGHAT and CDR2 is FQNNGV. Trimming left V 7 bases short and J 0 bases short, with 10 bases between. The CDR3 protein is CASIIQGSYNEQFF. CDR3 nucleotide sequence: TGTGCCAGCATAATACAGGGCTCCTACAATGAGCAGTTCTTC.